This T cell receptor (beta chain) was identified during a study of blood T cell repertoires in COVID-19. The method was immunoSEQ multiplex PCR; TCRdb's version includes in-frame clones alone and lacks a portion of them. The top ten hold less than 9.5% of the sample, which has about 310,000 clones, roughly 91% seen once. This CDR3 region has 16 residues. The V gene's germline CDR1 is LNHDA and CDR2 SQIVND (reference sequence). V lost 2 bases to trimming and J lost 2 bases, with 15 bases between them. V is TRBV19 and J is TRBJ1-1; D might be TRBD1 (6 bases). This TCR derives from a woman aged 25 to 39 who had recovered from COVID-19. The specimen was PBMCs or T cells enriched from blood (not recorded which). The CDR3 nucleotides read TGTGCCAGTAGTATAACCGGGACAAGACTAAACACTGAAGCTTTCTTT. This codes for CASSITGTRLNTEAFF. Combining the CDR3 with reference TRBV19 and TRBJ1-1 gives the whole variable domain DGGITQSPKYLFRKEGQNVTLSCEQNLNHDAMYWYRQDPGQGLRLIYYSQIVNDFQKGDIAEGYSVSREKKESFPLTVTSAQKNPTAFYLCASSITGTRLNTEAFFGQGTRLTVV.